The clone carrying this T cell receptor beta chain has at least ten counts. This sample was included in a study of T cells in Graves' hyperthyroidism and ophthalmopathy. Across the study: At the time of initial diagnosis and before any treatment, peripheral blood was collected.

Amplified TCR beta CDR3 regions derived from RNA transcripts. HTBI primers were employed in a first-round RT-PCR of the TCR CDR3. A single record per CDR3 protein comes from TCRdb applying MiXCR to the multiplex PCR reads. Counted here are around 290,000 distinct CDR3 sequences, around 15% occurring once; the ten biggest clones make up about 50%. The V gene's germline CDR1 is MNHNS and CDR2 SASEGT. Between the trimmed V and J ends, which lost 0 bases and 1 base, there was a span of 11 bases. The CDR3 runs to 16 residues. The receptor was isolated from a woman in her sixties with Graves' ophthalmopathy. The source material was blood. The chain joins TRBV6-1 to TRBJ2-3; D gene uncertain. CDR3 bases: TGTGCCAGCAGTGAAGCCTCGTGGCAAGGCACAGATACGCAGTATTTT. Amino acid sequence: CASSEASWQGTDTQYF.